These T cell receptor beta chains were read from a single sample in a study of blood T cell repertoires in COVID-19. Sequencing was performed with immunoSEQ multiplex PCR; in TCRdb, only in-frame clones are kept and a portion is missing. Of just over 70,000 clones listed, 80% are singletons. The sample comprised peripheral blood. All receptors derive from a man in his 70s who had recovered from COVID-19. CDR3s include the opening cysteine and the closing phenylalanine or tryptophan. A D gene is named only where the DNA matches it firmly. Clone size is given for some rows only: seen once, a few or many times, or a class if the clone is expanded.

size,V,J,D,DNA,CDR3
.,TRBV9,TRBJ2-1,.,TGTGCCAGCAGCGAAACAGGGACCTTAGGGAATGAGCAGTTCTTC,CASSETGTLGNEQFF
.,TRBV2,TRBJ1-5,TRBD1,TGTGCCAGCAATTCCGGGACAGGGACCAATCAGCCCCAGCATTTT,CASNSGTGTNQPQHF
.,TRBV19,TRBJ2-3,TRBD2,TGTGCCAGTAGTGACCTAGCGGGGACGTCAGATACGCAGTATTTT,CASSDLAGTSDTQYF
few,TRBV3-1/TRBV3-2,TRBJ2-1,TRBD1,TGTGCCAGCACTAAGACAGGGGGTTCCTACAATGAGCAGTTCTTC,CASTKTGGSYNEQFF
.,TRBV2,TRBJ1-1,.,TGTGCCAGCAGTTGGCGACCTCTTGATACAGGCGCTGAAGCTTTCTTT,CASSWRPLDTGAEAFF
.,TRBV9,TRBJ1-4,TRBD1,TGTGCCAGCAGCGTAAGGGGGCAAACTAATGAAAAACTGTTTTTT,CASSVRGQTNEKLFF
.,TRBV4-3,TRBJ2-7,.,TGCGCCAGCAGCCAAGGATTACAGGGCACCTACGAGCAGTACTTC,CASSQGLQGTYEQYF
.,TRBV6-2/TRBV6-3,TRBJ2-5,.,TGTGCCAGCAGTTACACAGGACTACCAGGCCACCAAGAGACCCAGTACTTC,CASSYTGLPGHQETQYF
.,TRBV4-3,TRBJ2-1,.,TGCGCCAGCAGCTCCCGGACGCAGGGTAGCTCCTACAATGAGCAGTTCTTC,CASSSRTQGSSYNEQFF
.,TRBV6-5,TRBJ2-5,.,TGTGCCAGCAGTTTCGACACTCAAGAGACCCAGTACTTC,CASSFDTQETQYF
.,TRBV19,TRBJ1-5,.,TGTGCCAGTAGTATACATATCCTGCGGCTCTCAAATCAGCCCCAGCATTTT,CASSIHILRLSNQPQHF
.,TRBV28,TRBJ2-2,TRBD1,TGTGCCAGCCGACCGGACAGGGGTAGGGTCGGGGAGCTGTTTTTT,CASRPDRGRVGELFF
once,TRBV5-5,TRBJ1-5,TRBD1,TGTGCCAGCAGCTTGGGGCTCCAGGGGGTCAATCAGCCCCAGCATTTT,CASSLGLQGVNQPQHF
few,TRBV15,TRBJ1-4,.,TGTGCCACCAACCCCCGTCGGGGACTTAACGAAAAACTGTTTTTT,CATNPRRGLNEKLFF
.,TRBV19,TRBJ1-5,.,TGTGCCAGTAATTCCATCGTCGCAGGAGGTCAGCCCCAGCATTTT,CASNSIVAGGQPQHF
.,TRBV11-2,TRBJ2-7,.,TGTGCCAGCAGCTCTGTAGGGGTTAGAAACTCCTACGAGCAGTACTTC,CASSSVGVRNSYEQYF
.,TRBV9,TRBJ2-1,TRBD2,TGTGCCAGCAGCGTAGGGCTAGCGGGAGTTGGCGACAATGAGCAGTTCTTC,CASSVGLAGVGDNEQFF
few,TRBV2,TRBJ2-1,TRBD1,TGTGCCAGCAGACAGGGGAGCTCCTACAATGAGCAGTTCTTC,CASRQGSSYNEQFF
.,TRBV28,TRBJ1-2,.,TGTGCCAGCAGTGAAGACAGCCGCGATGGCTACACCTTC,CASSEDSRDGYTF
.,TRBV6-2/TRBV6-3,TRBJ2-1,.,TGTGCCAGCAGTTACGCGGGGATGGGATACAATGAGCAGTTCTTC,CASSYAGMGYNEQFF
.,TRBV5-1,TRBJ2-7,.,TGCGCCAGCAGCTCGACCTGGGGCACGGGCGAGCAGTACTTC,CASSSTWGTGEQYF
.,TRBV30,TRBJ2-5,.,TGTGCCTGGAGAAGCCCCCCAATAGAGACCCAGTACTTC,CAWRSPPIETQYF
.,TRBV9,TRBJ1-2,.,TGTGCCAGCAGCCAAGCTTTACACCAGCGGGGGATGGATGGCTACACCTTC,CASSQALHQRGMDGYTF
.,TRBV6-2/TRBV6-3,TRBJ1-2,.,TGTGCCAGCAGTTACGGGGAGCTCTCCTCTGGCTACACCTTC,CASSYGELSSGYTF
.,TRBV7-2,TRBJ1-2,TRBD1,TGTGCCAGCAGCTCCCTTGGACAGGGCTATGGCTACACCTTC,CASSSLGQGYGYTF
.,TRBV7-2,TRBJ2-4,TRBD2,TGTGCCAGCAGCCCTAGTAGCGGGAGAAACATTCAGTACTTC,CASSPSSGRNIQYF
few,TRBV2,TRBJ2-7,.,TGTGCCAGCAGTAATCAGGGGCCCTACGAGCAGTACTTC,CASSNQGPYEQYF
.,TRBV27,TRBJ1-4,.,TGTGCCAGCAGTAGAGCAGGGGCTGTACGTGAAAAACTGTTTTTT,CASSRAGAVREKLFF
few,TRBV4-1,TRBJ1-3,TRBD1,TGCGCCAGCAGCCAACCCTTCAGGGGGCGGTGGGGAAACACCATATATTTT,CASSQPFRGRWGNTIYF
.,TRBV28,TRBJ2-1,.,TGTGCCAGCAGTTTAGCGGGCAACTCCTACAATGAGCAGTTCTTC,CASSLAGNSYNEQFF
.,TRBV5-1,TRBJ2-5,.,TGCGCCAGCAGTCCCGCTTCCCGGGAAGAGACCCAGTACTTC,CASSPASREETQYF
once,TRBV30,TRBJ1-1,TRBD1,TGTGCCCTGGACAGGGCTCGTGGGGCTTTCTTT,CALDRARGAFF
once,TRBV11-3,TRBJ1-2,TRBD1,TGTGCCAGCAGCGCGGACAGGAACTATGGCTACACCTTC,CASSADRNYGYTF
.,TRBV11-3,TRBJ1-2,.,TGTGCCAGCAGCCTATTCGCAGGGGAAAACTATGGCTACACCTTC,CASSLFAGENYGYTF
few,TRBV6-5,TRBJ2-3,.,TGTGCCAGCATGGTCCAGGGCGCGGATACGCAGTATTTT,CASMVQGADTQYF
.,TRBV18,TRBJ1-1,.,TGTGCCAGCTCATCGACACAGGTTGAAACTGAAGCTTTCTTT,CASSSTQVETEAFF
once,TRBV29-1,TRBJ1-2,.,TGCAGCGTTATTGGGGGGGCGGGCGGCGGCTTTCGCTATGGCTACACCTTC,CSVIGGAGGGFRYGYTF
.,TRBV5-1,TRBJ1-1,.,TGCGCCAGCAGCTTGTCGTCAGGGGCATTGGGCACTGAAGCTTTCTTT,CASSLSSGALGTEAFF
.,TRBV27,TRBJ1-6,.,TGTGCCAGCTCGAGGAAGGGGGTTAATTCACCCCTCCACTTT,CASSRKGVNSPLHF
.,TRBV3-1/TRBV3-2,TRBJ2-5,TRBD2,TGTGCCAGCAGCCTAGGACTAGCGGGGGGTCAAGAGACCCAGTACTTC,CASSLGLAGGQETQYF
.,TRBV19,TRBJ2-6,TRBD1,TGTGCCAGTAGTATGAGGGGCAGGGGGCCACCCTTCTCTGGGGCCAACGTCCTGACTTTC,CASSMRGRGPPFSGANVLTF
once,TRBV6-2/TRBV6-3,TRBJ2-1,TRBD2,TGTGCCAGCAGTTACTCGAGGCTAGCGGGGACGGTCAATGAGCAGTTCTTC,CASSYSRLAGTVNEQFF
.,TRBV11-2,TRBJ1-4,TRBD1,TGTGCCAGCAGCTTAGTGGGACAGGGGCGTATTGAAAAACTGTTTTTT,CASSLVGQGRIEKLFF
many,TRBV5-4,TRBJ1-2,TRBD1,TGTGCCAGCAGCATAATGGGACAGGGGTACCATGGCTACACCTTC,CASSIMGQGYHGYTF
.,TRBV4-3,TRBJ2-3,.,TGCGCCAGCAGCCAAGATTTCGCGGATACGCAGTATTTT,CASSQDFADTQYF
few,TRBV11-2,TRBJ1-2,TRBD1,TGTGCCAGCAGCTTCGGACAGGGTGTAGGTGGCTACACCTTC,CASSFGQGVGGYTF
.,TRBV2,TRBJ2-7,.,TGTGCCAGCAGGGAAGTTACCTACGAGCAGTACTTC,CASREVTYEQYF
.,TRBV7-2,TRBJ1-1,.,TGTGCCAGCAGCTTAGACCGGCCAGGGGCAAACACTGAAGCTTTCTTT,CASSLDRPGANTEAFF
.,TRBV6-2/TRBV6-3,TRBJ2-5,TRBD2,TGTGCCAGCAGTTACGAAGGGCGGGAGGGCCTGGAGACCCAGTACTTC,CASSYEGREGLETQYF
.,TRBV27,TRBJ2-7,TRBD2,TGTGCCACCAAAGGGACTAGTTTAACCGAGCAGTACTTC,CATKGTSLTEQYF